The 11 T cell receptor beta chains given below trace back to one sample, sequenced in a study of T cell responses to AZD1222 COVID-19 vaccine. Measured with immunoSEQ multiplex PCR; TCRdb has only the in-frame clones, and not every one. The repertoire holds over 110,000 clones, with around 87% as singletons. The specimen was peripheral blood, collected on day 0 of AZD1222 vaccination. These receptors were collected from an adult in good health.

The rearrangement joins TRBV3-1 (or the pseudogene TRBV3-2) to TRBJ1-1; the D is unclear. The CDR3 has 12 residues. The V gene's germline CDR1 is LGHDT and CDR2 YNNKEL (reference sequence). With 1 base removed from V and 7 bases from J, the gap between germline ends came to 7 bases. In DNA form, the CDR3 reads TGTGCCAGCAGCCAAGCGTGGGGTGAAGCTTTCTTT. Amino acid sequence: CASSQAWGEAFF.

The genes are TRBV28 and TRBJ1-1; D unresolved. Germline V gives CDR1 MDHEN, CDR2 SYDVKM. CDR3 length: 16 residues. Between the trimmed V and J ends, which lost 8 bases and 3 bases, there was a span of 22 bases. DNA for the CDR3: TGTGCCAGCCGGACTGGCGGGGTGGGAATGGACACTGAAGCTTTCTTT. Protein: CASRTGGVGMDTEAFF.

The genes are TRBV5-1 and TRBJ2-7; D may be TRBD1 (7 bases). V shed 1 base and J shed 5 bases, with 16 bases lying between them. Germline-derived CDR1 and CDR2 are SGHRS and YFSETQ. The CDR3 has 15 residues. CDR3 region: CASSLQGGPFDEQYF. DNA for the CDR3: TGCGCCAGCAGCTTGCAGGGGGGCCCTTTCGACGAGCAGTACTTC.

This rearrangement joins TRBV7-8 to TRBJ2-3; possible D gene TRBD1, 5 bases. V lost 5 bases and J lost 2, with 20 bases in between. CDR1 is SGHVS, CDR2 FQNEAQ, per germline. The CDR3 sequence is 17 residues long. CDR3 sequence: CASSATGPTHNTDTQYF. CDR3 in DNA: TGTGCCAGCAGCGCTACAGGCCCTACACATAACACAGATACGCAGTATTTT.

The V call is TRBV5-5, the J call TRBJ1-4; weak D call: TRBD1 (5 bases). Trimming pared 6 bases from V and 6 bases from J, leaving 12 bases between. The CDR3 has 13 residues. The germline V gene has CDR1 SGHKS and CDR2 YYEKEE (reference sequence). The CDR3 is CASTDRGDEKLFF. The CDR3 region has the DNA TGTGCCAGCACCGACAGAGGAGATGAAAAACTGTTTTTT.

CDR3 nucleotides: TGTGCCAGCAAAATCTCCTCCTCTTCACCCCTCCACTTT. Amino acid sequence: CASKISSSSPLHF. V is TRBV12-3 or TRBV12-4 and J is TRBJ1-6, with D unresolved. This CDR3 contains 13 residues. V lost 7 bases, J lost 9 bases, and 13 bases lay in between.

The chain has TRBV7-2 and TRBJ1-5, with unresolved D. This CDR3 is built from 15 residues. CDR1 is SGHTA and CDR2 is FQGNSA in the germline V gene. Trimming removed 2 bases at V and 3 bases at J, with 11 bases between. The CDR3 spells CASSLRPGDNQPQHF. CDR3 coding DNA: TGTGCCAGCAGCTTACGGCCAGGCGACAATCAGCCCCAGCATTTT.

The genes are TRBV27 and TRBJ1-3; 8 bases fit TRBD1. The CDR3 loop spans 15 amino acids. Unmatched junction bases numbered 5, after V lost 6 bases and J lost 1 base. The V gene's germline CDR1 is MNHEY and CDR2 SMNVEV (reference sequence). CDR3: CASRGTGRSGNTIYF. The CDR3 nucleotides are TGTGCCAGCAGGGGGACAGGCCGTTCTGGAAACACCATATATTTT.

V gene TRBV24-1 combines with J gene TRBJ1-5; D remains ambiguous. The CDR3 runs to 15 residues. Per germline, CDR1 KGHDR and CDR2 SFDVKD. Trimming cost V 2 bases and J 3 bases, with 10 bases left between them. The CDR3 DNA reads TGTGCCACCAGTGATTCCAGCGGAAACAATCAGCCCCAGCATTTT. Its translation: CATSDSSGNNQPQHF.

The chain has TRBV5-6 and TRBJ1-2; the match to TRBD1 covers 8 bases. CDR3 length: 14 amino acids. Germline V gives CDR1 SGHDT, CDR2 YYEEEE. The V segment lost 1 base and the J segment 4 bases; nucleotides outside the gene matches: 3. CDR3 nucleotide sequence: TGTGCCAGCAGCTTGTATCAGGGGGCCTATGGCTACACCTTC. This sequence encodes CASSLYQGAYGYTF.

The rearrangement links TRBV18 to TRBJ1-2; D is undetermined. In germline, CDR1 is KGHSH, CDR2 LQKENI. V gave up 5 bases and J gave up 3 bases, with 10 bases separating them. This CDR3 contains 13 residues. CDR3 protein: CASSRADYYGYTF. The CDR3 coding sequence is TGTGCCAGCTCAAGAGCCGACTACTATGGCTACACCTTC.